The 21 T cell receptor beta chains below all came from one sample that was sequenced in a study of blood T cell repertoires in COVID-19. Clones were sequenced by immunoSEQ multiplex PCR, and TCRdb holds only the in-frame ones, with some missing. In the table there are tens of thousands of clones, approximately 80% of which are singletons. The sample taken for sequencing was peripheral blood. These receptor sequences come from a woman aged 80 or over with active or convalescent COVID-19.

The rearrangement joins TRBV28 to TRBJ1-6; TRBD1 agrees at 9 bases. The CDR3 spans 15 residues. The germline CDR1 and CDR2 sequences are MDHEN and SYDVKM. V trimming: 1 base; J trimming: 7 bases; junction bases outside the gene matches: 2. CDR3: CASSLSGTGNSPLHF. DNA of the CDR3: TGTGCCAGCAGTTTATCCGGGACAGGGAATTCACCCCTCCACTTT.

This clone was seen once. The CDR3 sequence: CASSLFGTSGTDTQYF. The CDR3 DNA sequence: TGTGCCAGCAGCTTATTTGGGACTAGCGGAACAGATACGCAGTATTTT. J is TRBJ2-3 and V is TRBV7-9, with 11 bases lining up with TRBD2. CDR1 and CDR2 from the germline V gene are SEHNR and FQNEAQ (reference sequence). The CDR3 loop spans 16 amino acids. J gave up 3 bases and V 2 bases, and 4 bases lay outside the gene matches. Full variable domain (remainder filled in from reference TRBV7-9 and TRBJ2-3): DTGVSQNPRHKITKRGQNVTFRCDPISEHNRLYWYRQTLGQGPEFLTYFQNEAQLEKSRLLSDRFSAERPKGSFSTLEIQRTEQGDSAMYLCASSLFGTSGTDTQYFGPGTRLTVL.

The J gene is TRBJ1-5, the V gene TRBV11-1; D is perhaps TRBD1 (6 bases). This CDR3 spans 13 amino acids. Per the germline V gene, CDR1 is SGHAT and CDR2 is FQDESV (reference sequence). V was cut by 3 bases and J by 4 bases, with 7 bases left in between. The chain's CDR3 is CASSLDRNQPQHF. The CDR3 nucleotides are TGTGCCAGCAGCTTGGACAGAAATCAGCCCCAGCATTTT. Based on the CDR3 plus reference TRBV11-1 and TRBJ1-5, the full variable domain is EAEVAQSPRYKITEKSQAVAFWCDPISGHATLYWYRQILGQGPELLVQFQDESVVDDSQLPKDRFSAERLKGVDSTLKIQPAELGDSAMYLCASSLDRNQPQHFGDGTRLSIL.

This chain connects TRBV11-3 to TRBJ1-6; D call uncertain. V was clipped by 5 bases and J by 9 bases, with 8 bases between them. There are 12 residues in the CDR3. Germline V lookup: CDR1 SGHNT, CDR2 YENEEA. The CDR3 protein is CASSPRGSPLHF. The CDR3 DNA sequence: TGTGCCAGCAGCCCTAGAGGTTCACCCCTCCACTTT.

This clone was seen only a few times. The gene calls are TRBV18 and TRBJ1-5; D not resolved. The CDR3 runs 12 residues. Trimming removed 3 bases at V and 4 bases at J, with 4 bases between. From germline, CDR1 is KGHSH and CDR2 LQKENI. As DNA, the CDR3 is TGTGCCAGCTCACCCAGAAATCAGCCCCAGCATTTT. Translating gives CASSPRNQPQHF.

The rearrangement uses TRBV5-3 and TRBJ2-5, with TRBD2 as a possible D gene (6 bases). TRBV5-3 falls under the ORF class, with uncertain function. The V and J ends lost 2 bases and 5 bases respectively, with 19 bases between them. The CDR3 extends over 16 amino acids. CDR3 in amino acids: CARSLLGGDGKETQYF. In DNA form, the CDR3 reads TGTGCCAGAAGCTTACTGGGCGGGGACGGTAAGGAGACCCAGTACTTC.

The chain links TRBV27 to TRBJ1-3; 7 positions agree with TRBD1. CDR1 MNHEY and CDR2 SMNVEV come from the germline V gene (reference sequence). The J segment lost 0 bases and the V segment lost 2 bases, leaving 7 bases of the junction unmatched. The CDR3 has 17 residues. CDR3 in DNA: TGTGCCAGCAGTTTAACAGGGGCCTTGAGCTCTGGAAACACCATATATTTT. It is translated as CASSLTGALSSGNTIYF.

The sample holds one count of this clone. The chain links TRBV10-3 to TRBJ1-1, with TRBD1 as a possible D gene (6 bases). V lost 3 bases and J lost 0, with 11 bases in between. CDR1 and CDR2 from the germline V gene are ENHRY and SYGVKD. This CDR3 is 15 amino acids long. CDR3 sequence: CAISDRGGMNTEAFF. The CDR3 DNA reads TGTGCCATCAGTGACAGGGGTGGGATGAACACTGAAGCTTTCTTT.

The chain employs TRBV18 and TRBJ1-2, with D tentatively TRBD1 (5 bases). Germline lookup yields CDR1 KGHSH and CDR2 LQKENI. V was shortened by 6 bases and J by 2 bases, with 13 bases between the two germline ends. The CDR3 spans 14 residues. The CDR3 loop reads CASSRAEVNYGYTF. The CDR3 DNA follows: TGTGCCAGCTCCAGGGCCGAGGTAAACTATGGCTACACCTTC.

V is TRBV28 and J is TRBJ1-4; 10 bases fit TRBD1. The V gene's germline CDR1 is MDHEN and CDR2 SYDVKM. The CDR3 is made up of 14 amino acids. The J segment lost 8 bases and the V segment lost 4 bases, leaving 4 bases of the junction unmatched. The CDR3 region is CASSSGQGSEKLFF. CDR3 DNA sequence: TGTGCCAGCAGTTCGGGACAGGGGAGCGAAAAACTGTTTTTT.

The CDR3 coding sequence is TGTGCCAGTAGTATTTCGGGACAGGGGTTTTCACCCCTCCACTTT. Encoded protein: CASSISGQGFSPLHF. J is TRBJ1-6 and V is TRBV19; 10 bases match TRBD1. Germline V gene lookup returns CDR1 LNHDA and CDR2 SQIVND (reference sequence). CDR3 length equals 15 residues. Germline trimming cut 3 bases from V and 9 bases from J; bases unmatched to any gene: 5. The complete variable domain, with remaining parts taken from reference TRBV19 and TRBJ1-6, reads DGGITQSPKYLFRKEGQNVTLSCEQNLNHDAMYWYRQDPGQGLRLIYYSQIVNDFQKGDIAEGYSVSREKKESFPLTVTSAQKNPTAFYLCASSISGQGFSPLHFGNGTRLTVT.

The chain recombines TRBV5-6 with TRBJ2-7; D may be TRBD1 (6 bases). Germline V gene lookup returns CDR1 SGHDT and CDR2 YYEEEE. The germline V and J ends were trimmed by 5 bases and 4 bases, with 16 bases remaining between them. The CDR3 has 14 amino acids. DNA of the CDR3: TGTGCCAGCAGTTACAGGGTAAAGGATTACGAGCAGTACTTC. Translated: CASSYRVKDYEQYF.

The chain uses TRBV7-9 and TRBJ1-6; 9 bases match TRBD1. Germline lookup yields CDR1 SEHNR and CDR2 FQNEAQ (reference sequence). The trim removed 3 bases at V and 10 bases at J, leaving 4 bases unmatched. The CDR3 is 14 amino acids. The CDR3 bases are TGTGCCAGCAGCTTTGGACAGGGGATCTCACCCCTCCACTTT. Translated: CASSFGQGISPLHF.

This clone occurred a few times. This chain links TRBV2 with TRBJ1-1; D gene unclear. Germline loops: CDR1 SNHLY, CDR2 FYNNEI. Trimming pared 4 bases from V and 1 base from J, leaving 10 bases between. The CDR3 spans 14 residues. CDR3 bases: TGTGCCAGCAGTGCCTCCACACGGAACACTGAAGCTTTCTTT. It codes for CASSASTRNTEAFF.

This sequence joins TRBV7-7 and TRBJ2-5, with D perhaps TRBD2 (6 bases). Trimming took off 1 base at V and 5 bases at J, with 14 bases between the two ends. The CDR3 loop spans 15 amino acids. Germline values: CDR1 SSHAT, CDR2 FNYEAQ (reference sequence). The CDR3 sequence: CASSLGGTLGETQYF. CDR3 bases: TGTGCCAGCAGCTTAGGAGGGACTCTCGGGGAGACCCAGTACTTC.

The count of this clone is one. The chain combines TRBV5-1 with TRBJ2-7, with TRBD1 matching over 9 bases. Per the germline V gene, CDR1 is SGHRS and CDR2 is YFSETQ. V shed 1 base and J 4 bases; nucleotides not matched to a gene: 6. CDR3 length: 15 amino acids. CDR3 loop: CASSLNTGGNYEQYF. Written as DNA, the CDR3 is TGCGCCAGCAGCTTGAACACAGGGGGCAATTACGAGCAGTACTTC.

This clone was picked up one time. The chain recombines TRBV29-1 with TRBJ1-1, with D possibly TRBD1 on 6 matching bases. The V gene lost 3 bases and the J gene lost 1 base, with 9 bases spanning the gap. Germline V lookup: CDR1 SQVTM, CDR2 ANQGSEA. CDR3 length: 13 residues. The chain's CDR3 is CSVDNRANTEAFF. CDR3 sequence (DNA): TGCAGCGTTGACAACAGGGCGAACACTGAAGCTTTCTTT.

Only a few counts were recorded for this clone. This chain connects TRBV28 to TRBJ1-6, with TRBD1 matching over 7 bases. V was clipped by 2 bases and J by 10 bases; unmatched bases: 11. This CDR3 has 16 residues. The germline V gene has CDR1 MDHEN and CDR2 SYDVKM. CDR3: CASSLEGGGHISPLHF. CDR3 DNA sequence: TGTGCCAGCAGTTTAGAAGGGGGCGGGCACATCTCACCCCTCCACTTT.

The CDR3 nucleotides are TGTGCCAACCAGAGACAGGGGGCCCTGAACACTGAAGCTTTCTTT. This gives the protein CANQRQGALNTEAFF. The chain links TRBV5-8 to TRBJ1-1; TRBD1 agrees at 10 bases. Germline V gene sequence: CDR1 SGHTS, CDR2 YDEGEE. The V segment lost 9 bases and the J segment 0 bases; nucleotides outside the gene matches: 8. The CDR3 length is 15 residues.

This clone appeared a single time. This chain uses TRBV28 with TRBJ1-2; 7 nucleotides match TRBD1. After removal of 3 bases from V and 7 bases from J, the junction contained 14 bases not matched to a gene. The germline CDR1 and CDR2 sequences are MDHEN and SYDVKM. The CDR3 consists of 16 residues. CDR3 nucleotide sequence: TGTGCCAGCAGTTTTCCCGTTTCAGGGGGGAATGGTGGCTACACCTTC. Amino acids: CASSFPVSGGNGGYTF.

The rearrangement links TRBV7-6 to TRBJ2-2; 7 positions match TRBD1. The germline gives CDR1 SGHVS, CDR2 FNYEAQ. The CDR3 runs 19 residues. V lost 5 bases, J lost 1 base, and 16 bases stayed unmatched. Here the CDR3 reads CASSRRPATGDMNTGELFF. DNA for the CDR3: TGTGCCAGCAGCCGGCGCCCTGCTACAGGGGATATGAACACCGGGGAGCTGTTTTTT.